The rows below give T cell receptor beta chains drawn from one sample of a study of cytomegalovirus exposure and HLA in healthy donors. Sequencing was performed with immunoSEQ multiplex PCR; in TCRdb, only in-frame clones are kept and a portion is missing. The sample shows 70,000 to 95,000 clones, 84% of them seen only once. Sequenced input: PBMCs. The source is a woman aged 18-35 years in good health and CMV-seropositive. Each CDR3 is given with its conserved first and last residue. The order of the fields is J gene, clone size, D gene, V gene, CDR3 DNA, CDR3 protein. The D gene is left open where the match is weak. Only some rows state a clone size, as once, few, many or a class for expanded clones.

TRBJ2-2 | NA | NA | TRBV4-1 | TGCGCCAGCAGCCACTCAGGGGCCCCGAACACCGGGGAGCTGTTTTTT | CASSHSGAPNTGELFF
TRBJ1-4 | NA | NA | TRBV5-4 | TGTGCCAGCAGCCCGAGCCCCCTCAGGGGTAATGAAAAACTGTTTTTT | CASSPSPLRGNEKLFF
TRBJ2-2 | NA | TRBD1 | TRBV28 | TGTGCCAGCAGTTTTGCAGGGGGTTACACCGGGGAGCTGTTTTTT | CASSFAGGYTGELFF
TRBJ1-1 | NA | TRBD1 | TRBV27 | TGTGCCAGCAGGGGATATCCGGGACAGGGGTTCGAAGCTTTCTTT | CASRGYPGQGFEAFF
TRBJ2-6 | NA | NA | TRBV19 | TGTGCCAGCTCTTTAGCTGGGGCCAACGTCCTGACTTTC | CASSLAGANVLTF
TRBJ2-1 | NA | TRBD2 | TRBV6-1 | TGTGCCAGCAGTGCTATCACTAGCGGGGGGGCATATGAGCAGTTCTTC | CASSAITSGGAYEQFF
TRBJ1-1 | NA | NA | TRBV30 | TGTGCCTGGAGTATAACAGGCTCCGCCAATGAAGCTTTCTTT | CAWSITGSANEAFF
TRBJ2-1 | few | TRBD2 | TRBV6-4 | TGTGCCAGCAGTGACTCTCCTGCGGGAGGTGGCTCCAATGAGCAGTTCTTC | CASSDSPAGGGSNEQFF
TRBJ2-2 | NA | NA | TRBV18 | TGTGCCAGCTCACCACGGGTTAATACTGCGGGGAACACCGGGGAGCTGTTTTTT | CASSPRVNTAGNTGELFF
TRBJ1-4 | NA | NA | TRBV20-1 | TGCAGTGCTGGCCGGGGGGAAAAACTGTTTTTT | CSAGRGEKLFF
TRBJ2-2 | NA | NA | TRBV4-1 | TGCGCCAGCAGCCAATCGAGGGTAGACACCGGGGAGCTGTTTTTT | CASSQSRVDTGELFF
TRBJ1-6 | NA | NA | TRBV2 | TGTGCCAGCAGAGAGGACTTCTATAATTCACCCCTCCACTTT | CASREDFYNSPLHF
TRBJ1-5 | NA | NA | TRBV19 | TGTGCCAGTAGTATTGGGGGGCAGCCCCAGCATTTT | CASSIGGQPQHF
TRBJ1-2 | NA | NA | TRBV6-1 | TGTGCCAGCAGGGGGGCGGTAACTAACTATGGCTACACCTTC | CASRGAVTNYGYTF
TRBJ2-7 | NA | TRBD1 | TRBV13 | TGTGCCAGCCGGGACAGGGTGTCTTACGAGCAGTACTTC | CASRDRVSYEQYF
TRBJ2-6 | NA | NA | TRBV2 | TGTGCCAGCAGTAGGCAGGGTTCTACTGGGGCCAACGTCCTGACTTTC | CASSRQGSTGANVLTF
TRBJ1-4 | NA | NA | TRBV28 | TGTGCCAGCAGCCCCGGGAGCCAGGCGGAAAAACTGTTTTTT | CASSPGSQAEKLFF
TRBJ1-6 | NA | NA | TRBV7-6 | TGTGCCAGCAGCTTTTCCACGGATTCACCCCTCCACTTT | CASSFSTDSPLHF
TRBJ2-3 | once | NA | TRBV11-1 | TGTGCCAGCAGCTTCCACGGGGATACGCAGTATTTT | CASSFHGDTQYF
TRBJ2-1 | NA | NA | TRBV5-6 | TGTGCCAGCATTCATAGCGGTTCCTACAATGAGCAGTTCTTC | CASIHSGSYNEQFF
TRBJ1-1 | NA | NA | TRBV5-6 | TGTGCCAGCAGCCAGGGGAGAGGCTTCAAGAACACTGAAGCTTTCTTT | CASSQGRGFKNTEAFF
TRBJ1-1 | few | NA | TRBV5-5 | TGTGCCAGCAGCCTGACGTGGACAGTGAACACTGAAGCTTTCTTT | CASSLTWTVNTEAFF
TRBJ1-1 | NA | TRBD1 | TRBV7-9 | TGTGCCAGCAGCCCAGACTACGACAGGGTAGGGACTGAAGCTTTCTTT | CASSPDYDRVGTEAFF
TRBJ1-4 | NA | NA | TRBV7-9 | TGTGCCAGCAGCTTAGCCAGGGGAAATGAAAAACTGTTTTTT | CASSLARGNEKLFF
TRBJ1-4 | few | NA | TRBV5-4 | TGTGCCAGCAGCGCGGGCACGAACCACGTTGGTGAAAAACTGTTTTTT | CASSAGTNHVGEKLFF
TRBJ1-5 | NA | NA | TRBV19 | TGTGCCAGTAGTACCATAGACAGCATATATAGCAATCAGCCCCAGCATTTT | CASSTIDSIYSNQPQHF
TRBJ2-6 | NA | NA | TRBV18 | TGTGCCAGCTCACCGTACAGGACGAACTCTGGGGCCAACGTCCTGACTTTC | CASSPYRTNSGANVLTF
TRBJ1-4 | NA | NA | TRBV25-1 | TGTGCCAGCAGTGATGGAGTGGGGCAGGAGAATGAAAAACTGTTTTTT | CASSDGVGQENEKLFF
TRBJ2-1 | NA | TRBD2 | TRBV7-8 | TGTGCCAGCAGCATTAGCGGGAGGGACTACAATGAGCAGTTCTTC | CASSISGRDYNEQFF
TRBJ1-3 | NA | TRBD1 | TRBV5-1 | TGCGCCAGCAGCTTGGCCAGCCTGACAGGGAGCGGAAACACCATATATTTT | CASSLASLTGSGNTIYF
TRBJ1-1 | NA | NA | TRBV4-2 | TGTGCCAGCAGCCAGGAACAGACACCAGGATTCACTGAAGCTTTCTTT | CASSQEQTPGFTEAFF
TRBJ2-7 | once | NA | TRBV19 | TGTGCCAGTAGTTCTCAGACAAGCTACGAGCAGTACTTC | CASSSQTSYEQYF
TRBJ1-5 | NA | NA | TRBV2 | TGTGCCAGCAGTGTTGGACGGGGAAATCAGCCCCAGCATTTT | CASSVGRGNQPQHF
TRBJ2-3 | NA | NA | TRBV6-6 | TGTGCCAGCGCCGTACTTACTAGCACAGATACGCAGTATTTT | CASAVLTSTDTQYF
TRBJ1-2 | NA | TRBD1 | TRBV6-1 | TGTGCCACCCAGACAGGGGGGGACTATAACTATGGCTACACCTTC | CATQTGGDYNYGYTF
TRBJ2-2 | NA | NA | TRBV6-1 | TGTGCCAGCAGTCAAGGGTCTAGCGACACCGGGGAGCTGTTTTTT | CASSQGSSDTGELFF
TRBJ2-7 | once | NA | TRBV29-1 | TGCAGCGTTGGGGAGCCGGGATACGAGCAGTACTTC | CSVGEPGYEQYF
TRBJ2-1 | once | TRBD2 | TRBV5-6 | TGTGCCAGCAGCTTGGTGGCGGGGGTCAATGAGCAGTTCTTC | CASSLVAGVNEQFF
TRBJ1-1 | once | NA | TRBV15 | TGTGCCACCTTAAATTATCGGGGATCGGCCACCGCGAGTCCCACTGAAGCTTTCTTT | CATLNYRGSATASPTEAFF
TRBJ1-2 | NA | NA | TRBV2 | TGTGCCAGCAAAGCCAGCGCCCTAGGTGGCTACACCTTC | CASKASALGGYTF
TRBJ2-6 | NA | NA | TRBV5-6 | TGTGCCAGCAGCCCGCAGGGAACTGGGGCCAACGTCCTGACTTTC | CASSPQGTGANVLTF
TRBJ2-3 | NA | TRBD1 | TRBV28 | TGTGCCAGCAGCCCCCCCCGCGAAGGGGGCATCACAGATACGCAGTATTTT | CASSPPREGGITDTQYF
TRBJ2-2 | NA | NA | TRBV1 | TGCACCAGCAGCCAAGGTGCCTGGACAGCTGGCTCGATTAACACCGGGGAGCTGTTTTTT | CTSSQGAWTAGSINTGELFF
TRBJ1-2 | NA | TRBD1 | TRBV4-1 | TGCGCCAGCAGGGGAATTGGACAGGGGAAAGATGGCTACACCTTC | CASRGIGQGKDGYTF
TRBJ1-1 | NA | NA | TRBV5-6 | TGTGCCAGCAGCTTGGCGTACACTGAAGCTTTCTTT | CASSLAYTEAFF
TRBJ1-5 | few | NA | TRBV27 | TGTGCCAGCAGTCGTTCGAGCAATCAGCCCCAGCATTTT | CASSRSSNQPQHF
TRBJ1-1 | NA | TRBD1 | TRBV5-6 | TGTGCCAGCAGCCCCGGGACAGGGACAGAGGTAGAAGCTTTCTTT | CASSPGTGTEVEAFF
TRBJ2-3 | NA | NA | TRBV28 | TGTGCCATAGGCAGGGGAACGCAGTATTTT | CAIGRGTQYF
TRBJ1-2 | once | TRBD1 | TRBV5-4 | TGTGCCAGCAGCTGGGACGACCTGCAGGGGGCAGTAGGGGGCTACACCTTC | CASSWDDLQGAVGGYTF
TRBJ1-2 | NA | TRBD1 | TRBV28 | TGTGCCAGCAGTTCCGAAGGACAGGGTTACTATGGCTACACCTTC | CASSSEGQGYYGYTF
TRBJ2-7 | NA | TRBD1 | TRBV5-6 | TGTGCCAGCAGCACGCCGGGACAGGGGTTAGACGAGCAGTACTTC | CASSTPGQGLDEQYF